The 19 T cell receptor beta chains given below trace back to one sample, sequenced in a study of T cell responses to AZD1222 COVID-19 vaccine. Repertoires were generated with immunoSEQ multiplex PCR, while TCRdb's copy carries only in-frame clones and drops some. This table has fewer than 110,000 clones, under 95% appearing once. Sample: peripheral blood, taken on day 0 of AZD1222 vaccination. These TCRs come from an adult in good health.

The V call is TRBV6-1, the J call TRBJ2-7; 13 nucleotides align to TRBD2. This CDR3 comprises 16 residues. The germline V gene encodes CDR1 MNHNS and CDR2 SASEGT. With V trimmed by 5 bases and J by 7 bases, 11 bases remained unmatched. CDR3 DNA sequence: TGTGCCAGCAGTAAAGAGCGACCGGGACTAGCGGGGGAGCAGTACTTC. Translated, it gives CASSKERPGLAGEQYF.

V is TRBV11-2 and J is TRBJ2-3, with D perhaps being TRBD1 or TRBD2 (6 bases each). Germline V CDR1 and CDR2: SGHAT, FQNNGV. V gave up 3 bases and J gave up 0 bases, with 16 bases separating them. This CDR3 region has 17 residues. CDR3 in amino acids: CASSLRGATRSTDTQYF. The DNA for the CDR3 is TGTGCCAGCAGCTTGAGGGGGGCCACTAGGAGCACAGATACGCAGTATTTT. Drawing the rest from reference TRBV11-2 and TRBJ2-3, the complete variable domain is EAGVAQSPRYKIIEKRQSVAFWCNPISGHATLYWYQQILGQGPKLLIQFQNNGVVDDSQLPKDRFSAERLKGVDSTLKIQPAKLEDSAVYLCASSLRGATRSTDTQYFGPGTRLTVL.

V usage is TRBV5-4 and J usage is TRBJ1-2; D remains unclear. This CDR3 comprises 13 residues. Germline CDR1 is SGHNT and CDR2 is YYREEE (reference sequence). Trimming removed 2 bases at V and 4 bases at J, with 9 bases between. Here the CDR3 reads CASSFSGGYGYTF. The CDR3 DNA is TGTGCCAGCAGCTTCTCCGGAGGCTATGGCTACACCTTC.

The rearrangement uses TRBV5-1 and TRBJ2-7; 8 positions agree with TRBD2. Germline lookup yields CDR1 SGHRS and CDR2 YFSETQ. The CDR3 covers 14 residues. After removal of 7 bases from V and 3 bases from J, the junction contained 9 bases not matched to a gene. This CDR3 reads CASSSGGRVYEQYF. The CDR3 coding sequence is TGCGCCAGCTCTTCGGGGGGGAGAGTCTACGAGCAGTACTTC.

The gene calls are TRBV5-1 and TRBJ2-1, with 11 bases lining up with TRBD2. The junction had 9 bases not matched to a gene; V was cut back by 1 base and J by 3 bases. The CDR3 runs to 18 residues. Per the germline V gene, CDR1 is SGHRS and CDR2 is YFSETQ. The CDR3 nucleotides read TGCGCCAGCAGCTTGATGTCTGTAGCGGGGGGGCTCTACAATGAGCAGTTCTTC. Amino acids: CASSLMSVAGGLYNEQFF.

The genes are TRBV5-1 and TRBJ2-1; 11 positions agree with TRBD2. The CDR3 spans 15 residues. In germline, CDR1 is SGHRS, CDR2 YFSETQ. V was pared by 2 bases and J by 7 bases, with 5 bases of the junction left unmatched. The CDR3 coding sequence is TGCGCCAGCAGCTTCACGGGACTAGCGGTTAATGAGCAGTTCTTC. Translating gives CASSFTGLAVNEQFF. Supplemented by reference TRBV5-1 and TRBJ2-1, the full variable domain reads KAGVTQTPRYLIKTRGQQVTLSCSPISGHRSVSWYQQTPGQGLQFLFEYFSETQRNKGNFPGRFSGRQFSNSRSEMNVSTLELGDSALYLCASSFTGLAVNEQFFGPGTRLTVL.

V is TRBV28 and J is TRBJ1-2, with D possibly being TRBD1 (6 bases). V was shortened by 4 bases and J by 1 base, with 10 bases between the two germline ends. The CDR3 runs 14 residues. The germline V gene has CDR1 MDHEN and CDR2 SYDVKM. The CDR3 bases are TGTGCCAGCAGTTCAGGGGCCCTTAACTATGGCTACACCTTC. This gives the protein CASSSGALNYGYTF.

This rearrangement joins TRBV6-1 to TRBJ2-5; D is unclear. V gave up 3 bases and J gave up 5 bases, with 7 bases separating them. Germline V gene lookup returns CDR1 MNHNS and CDR2 SASEGT. The CDR3 is made up of 12 amino acids. The CDR3 nucleotides are TGTGCCAGCAGTGACATTGGGGAGACCCAGTACTTC. It codes for CASSDIGETQYF.

The genes are TRBV7-6 and TRBJ2-1; 7 positions agree with TRBD2. V dropped 8 bases and J dropped 7; count of bases not matched to a gene: 17. CDR1 is SGHVS and CDR2 is FNYEAQ in the germline V gene. The CDR3 consists of 16 residues. Here the CDR3 DNA reads TGTGCCAGCGGTGTTCCTCGGGGGGAGGTATTGAATGAGCAGTTCTTC. Protein sequence: CASGVPRGEVLNEQFF.

The chain employs TRBV7-8 and TRBJ2-2; no definite D call. Germline V gene lookup returns CDR1 SGHVS and CDR2 FQNEAQ. CDR3 length: 11 amino acids. V gave up 3 bases and J gave up 8 bases, with 4 bases separating them. Here the CDR3 DNA reads TGTGCCAGCAGCTTTTTGGGGGAGCTGTTTTTT. Its protein is CASSFLGELFF. The full variable domain, its missing parts supplied by reference TRBV7-8 and TRBJ2-2, is GAGVSQSPRYKVAKRGQDVALRCDPISGHVSLFWYQQALGQGPEFLTYFQNEAQLDKSGLPSDRFFAERPEGSVSTLKIQRTQQEDSAVYLCASSFLGELFFGEGSRLTVL.

This sequence joins TRBV12-3 or TRBV12-4 and TRBJ2-3, with D unclear. V was pared by 3 bases and J by 1 base, with 5 bases between. CDR3 length: 13 residues. CDR3 in amino acids: CASSLSGTDTQYF. CDR3 in DNA: TGTGCCAGCAGTTTGAGTGGCACAGATACGCAGTATTTT.

This chain joins TRBV7-2 and TRBJ2-7, with 8 positions matching TRBD2. CDR1 is SGHTA and CDR2 is FQGNSA in the germline V gene. The CDR3 contains 16 residues. The V gene end was trimmed by 1 base and the J gene end by 3 bases; junction bases not matched to a gene: 8. The CDR3 nucleotides read TGTGCCAGCAGCTTAGATGGCGGGGGGACCCGCTACGAGCAGTACTTC. Residues: CASSLDGGGTRYEQYF.

The chain is built from TRBV6-4 and TRBJ2-3, with 8 bases aligning to TRBD1. The germline CDR1 and CDR2 sequences are MRHNA and SNTAGT. V shed 3 bases and J 4 bases; nucleotides not matched to a gene: 9. The CDR3 has 16 amino acids. CDR3 protein: CASSEKSAGGPDTQYF. CDR3 sequence (DNA): TGTGCCAGCAGTGAAAAGTCGGCAGGGGGCCCAGATACGCAGTATTTT.

The chain recombines TRBV2 with TRBJ2-1; D possibly corresponds to TRBD2 (5 bases). Trimming pared 3 bases from V and 16 bases from J, leaving 16 bases between. The CDR3 is 12 amino acids. Per the germline V gene, CDR1 is SNHLY and CDR2 is FYNNEI. The chain's CDR3 is CASSERGLGCFF. DNA of the CDR3: TGTGCCAGCAGTGAGCGCGGGCTAGGTTGCTTCTTC.

Here the CDR3 DNA reads TGCGCCAGGGTGAGGGTAGAACAGGTTAATTCACCCCTCCACTTT. Its protein product is CARVRVEQVNSPLHF. The V and J genes are TRBV10-2 and TRBJ1-6; tentatively, D is TRBD1 (5 bases). Germline V gene lookup returns CDR1 WSHSY and CDR2 SAAADI. V was pared by 9 bases and J by 6 bases, with 18 bases between. This CDR3 has 15 residues.

The chain carries TRBV5-4 and TRBJ2-2; D not resolved. The CDR3 loop spans 12 amino acids. Trimming pared 4 bases from V and 7 bases from J, leaving 8 bases between. Germline CDR1 SGHNT, CDR2 YYREEE (reference sequence). The CDR3 protein is CASSPTYGELFF. CDR3 bases: TGTGCCAGCAGCCCTACGTACGGGGAGCTGTTTTTT.

The rearrangement joins TRBV2 to TRBJ2-7; TRBD1 aligns across 7 bases. V shed 7 bases and J 2 bases; nucleotides not matched to a gene: 8. Per germline, CDR1 SNHLY and CDR2 FYNNEI. The CDR3 totals 14 residues. CDR3 DNA: TGTGCCAGCATTAACGACAGGGAAACCTACGAGCAGTACTTC. This translates into CASINDRETYEQYF.

The chain is built from TRBV2 and TRBJ1-4; D possibly corresponds to TRBD1 (6 bases). Germline V gene sequence: CDR1 SNHLY, CDR2 FYNNEI. The CDR3 consists of 12 residues. Trimming left V 6 bases short and J 8 bases short, with 10 bases between. The CDR3 bases are TGTGCCAGCAGCCTTAGGGGGGAAAAACTGTTTTTT. Residues: CASSLRGEKLFF. Looking up the rest from reference TRBV2 and TRBJ1-4 gives the full variable domain: EPEVTQTPSHQVTQMGQEVILRCVPISNHLYFYWYRQILGQKVEFLVSFYNNEISEKSEIFDDQFSVERPDGSNFTLKIRSTKLEDSAMYFCASSLRGEKLFFGSGTQLSVL.

V is TRBV7-6 and J is TRBJ2-7; D is unclear. CDR3 length: 13 residues. CDR1 is SGHVS, CDR2 FNYEAQ, per germline. Trimming took off 5 bases at V and 2 bases at J, with 10 bases between the two ends. Here the CDR3 DNA reads TGTGCCAGCAGCCGAGCCCTAACCTACGAGCAGTACTTC. Translated, it gives CASSRALTYEQYF.